These 15 T cell receptor beta chains originate from one sample sequenced in a study of blood T cell repertoires in COVID-19. Method: immunoSEQ multiplex PCR; TCRdb's copy keeps in-frame clones and lacks some. The profile shows over 130,000 clones, roughly 73% of them singletons. The sample was peripheral blood. The receptors originated from a woman aged 50 to 65 with active or convalescent COVID-19.

The chain is built from TRBV14 and TRBJ2-2, with D maybe TRBD2 (6 bases). Per germline, CDR1 SGHDN and CDR2 FVKESK. The CDR3 length is 14 residues. Trimming left V 4 bases short and J 7 bases short, with 13 bases between. The CDR3 nucleotides are TGTGCCAGCAGCCTCGACCGGGGGATCGGGGAGCTGTTTTTT. It is translated as CASSLDRGIGELFF.

Points on this clone: The same CDR3 is also encoded by other DNA sequences in this sample. This chain's CDR3 is CAWSPTDNSPLHF. CDR3 coding DNA: TGTGCCTGGAGTCCGACAGACAATTCACCCCTCCACTTT. The chain is built from TRBV30 and TRBJ1-6, with D perhaps TRBD1 (5 bases). Looked up from germline, CDR1 is GTSNPN and CDR2 is SVGIG (reference sequence). The CDR3 length is 13 residues. The ends were cut back, 2 bases at V and 7 bases at J, with 9 bases in the middle.

The rearrangement joins TRBV3-1 (or the pseudogene TRBV3-2) to TRBJ2-7, with D possibly matching TRBD1 (7 bases). The CDR3 is made up of 14 amino acids. Germline CDR1 reads LGHDT; CDR2 reads YNNKEL (reference sequence). V lost 4 bases and J lost 0, with 10 bases in between. CDR3 sequence: CASSRGDSSYEQYF. CDR3 DNA sequence: TGTGCCAGCAGCCGCGGGGACAGCTCCTACGAGCAGTACTTC.

This clone showed up just once. CDR3 residues: CASSQVLGRVREQYF. CDR3 DNA: TGCGCCAGCAGCCAAGTATTGGGCAGGGTGCGCGAGCAGTACTTC. V usage is TRBV4-3 and J usage is TRBJ2-7, with D perhaps TRBD1 (5 bases). This CDR3 region has 15 residues. CDR1 LGHNA and CDR2 YSLEER come from the germline V gene. Trimming cost V 1 base and J 6 bases, with 16 bases left between them.

This chain joins TRBV4-2 and TRBJ2-5; 7 bases line up with TRBD2. V lost 4 bases to trimming and J lost 4 bases; unmatched junction nucleotides: 3. This CDR3 is built from 13 residues. Germline CDR1 is LGHNA and CDR2 is YNFKEQ. The CDR3 loop is CASSRGGGETQYF. The CDR3 nucleotides are TGTGCCAGCAGCCGGGGGGGTGGAGAGACCCAGTACTTC.

The rearrangement joins TRBV6-6 to TRBJ1-2; no firm D call. CDR3 length equals 14 residues. Per germline, CDR1 MNHNY and CDR2 SVGAGI (reference sequence). V was pared by 2 bases and J by 0 bases, with 7 bases between. The CDR3, as DNA: TGTGCCAGCAGTTACGAGGGTTCTAACTATGGCTACACCTTC. The encoded protein is CASSYEGSNYGYTF.

This clone was counted only a few times. The rearrangement links TRBV10-3 to TRBJ1-5; D is undetermined. V lost 6 bases and J 5 bases, leaving 17 bases between the germline ends. The V gene's germline CDR1 is ENHRY and CDR2 SYGVKD. This CDR3 has 15 amino acids. The CDR3 loop reads CAIREGELGDQPQHF. The CDR3 DNA is TGTGCCATCAGAGAAGGAGAGCTCGGGGATCAGCCCCAGCATTTT.

The V and J genes are TRBV5-1 and TRBJ2-2; TRBD2 agrees at 7 bases. The CDR3 has 16 residues. V dropped 6 bases and J dropped 6; count of bases not matched to a gene: 14. CDR1 is SGHRS, CDR2 YFSETQ, per germline. Here the CDR3 DNA reads TGCGCCAGCACTCCCACCGGGCGGGAGAGAGCCGGGGAGCTGTTTTTT. This translates into CASTPTGRERAGELFF.

The rearrangement links TRBV9 to TRBJ1-3, with D perhaps matching TRBD1 (6 bases). The CDR3 is 13 residues long. Germline V lookup: CDR1 SGDLS, CDR2 YYNGEE. V lost 5 bases, J lost 4 bases, and 10 bases lay in between. The CDR3 spells CASSTGSGNTIYF. The CDR3 DNA reads TGTGCCAGCAGTACAGGGTCAGGAAACACCATATATTTT.

This chain links TRBV11-2 with TRBJ2-3, with 10 bases aligning to TRBD2. This CDR3 has 16 residues. Germline V gene data show CDR1 as SGHAT and CDR2 as FQNNGV. Trimming cost V 3 bases and J 3 bases; bases outside gene matches: 6. CDR3 loop: CASSLGTGLATDTQYF. As DNA, the CDR3 is TGTGCCAGCAGCTTGGGGACGGGACTAGCGACAGATACGCAGTATTTT.

J is TRBJ1-2 and V is TRBV5-1, with 7 bases lining up with TRBD1. The CDR3 loop spans 13 amino acids. Germline CDR1 and CDR2: SGHRS and YFSETQ. Unmatched junction bases numbered 8, after V lost 4 bases and J lost 8 bases. CDR3 residues: CASSAGTERGYTF. CDR3 in DNA: TGCGCCAGCAGCGCAGGGACAGAGAGGGGCTACACCTTC.

This chain links TRBV6-6 with TRBJ2-2; the D gene is possibly TRBD1 (6 bases). CDR3 size: 15 residues. Germline lookup yields CDR1 MNHNY and CDR2 SVGAGI (reference sequence). Trimming took off 5 bases at V and 3 bases at J, with 13 bases between the two ends. CDR3 residues: CASSHPAGDTGELFF. For the CDR3, the DNA is TGTGCCAGCAGTCACCCGGCAGGGGACACCGGGGAGCTGTTTTTT.

This chain connects TRBV19 to TRBJ1-1; D call uncertain. Germline lookup yields CDR1 LNHDA and CDR2 SQIVND (reference sequence). This CDR3 is built from 13 residues. Trimming pared 3 bases from V and 11 bases from J, leaving 16 bases between. CDR3 sequence reads: CASSITGMVGAFF. The CDR3 region has the DNA TGTGCCAGTAGTATCACGGGGATGGTTGGGGCTTTCTTT.

This sequence joins TRBV4-3 and TRBJ1-2, with TRBD1 identical over 7 bases. V was clipped by 1 base and J by 4 bases; unmatched bases: 9. The CDR3 has 16 residues. Germline V gene lookup returns CDR1 LGHNA and CDR2 YSLEER. DNA of the CDR3: TGCGCCAGCAGCCAAGCGGTCTGGGACAGTCGCTATGGCTACACCTTC. Translation gives CASSQAVWDSRYGYTF.

The chain has TRBV10-3 and TRBJ2-1; 10 bases agree with TRBD2. Per the germline V gene, CDR1 is ENHRY and CDR2 is SYGVKD. Trimming at V came to 6 bases and at J to 4 bases, leaving 3 bases not matched to a gene. The CDR3 extends over 14 amino acids. The CDR3 nucleotides are TGTGCCATCAGAAGCGGGGGGGGTTACAATGAGCAGTTCTTC. Protein: CAIRSGGGYNEQFF.